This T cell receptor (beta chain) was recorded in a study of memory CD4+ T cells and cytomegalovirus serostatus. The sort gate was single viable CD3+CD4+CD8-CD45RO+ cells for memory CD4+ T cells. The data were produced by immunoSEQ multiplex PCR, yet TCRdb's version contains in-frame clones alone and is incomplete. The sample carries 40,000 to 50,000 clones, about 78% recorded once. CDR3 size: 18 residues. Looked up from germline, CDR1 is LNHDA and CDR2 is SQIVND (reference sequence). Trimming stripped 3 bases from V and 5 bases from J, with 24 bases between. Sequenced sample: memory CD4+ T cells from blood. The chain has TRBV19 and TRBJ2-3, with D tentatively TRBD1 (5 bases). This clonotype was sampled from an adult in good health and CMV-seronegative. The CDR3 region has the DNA TGTGCCAGTAGTATCGCTCCGATCCAGGGATACCTCAGAGATACGCAGTATTTT. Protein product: CASSIAPIQGYLRDTQYF.